This T cell receptor (beta chain) was observed in a study of vaccination effects on CD4 cells after COVID-19. Prior to sequencing, the ViraFEST assay stimulated PBMC with viral peptide pools, which expanded the antigen-specific CD4+ T cells. Cultured cells yielded isolated CD4+ T cells after approximately nine days. Everyone in the study got two shots of either the BNT162b2 or mRNA-1273 vaccine. A word on this clone: Its antigen is not identified.

Produced via immunoSEQ multiplex PCR; TCRdb's table is partial and in-frame only. The sample lists roughly 27,000 clones; nearly 80% were seen once. With V trimmed by 1 base and J by 3 bases, 3 bases remained unmatched. The CDR3 loop spans 15 amino acids. In germline, CDR1 is SGHDT, CDR2 YYEEEE. The rearrangement uses TRBV5-6 and TRBJ2-2; 7 nucleotides agree with TRBD2. The sequence derives from a human donor who received a COVID-19 vaccine. Some clones in this sample may be carry-over from other donors' samples. The input for sequencing was CD4+ T cells from PBMCs cultured with SARS-CoV-2 spike peptides, taken after COVID-19 vaccination. CDR3 DNA sequence: TGTGCCAGCAGCTTGAGCGGGGACTACACCGGGGAGCTGTTTTTT. This codes for CASSLSGDYTGELFF.